A selection of T cell receptor beta chains follows, all from one sample in a study of blood T cells in healthy people across ages. TCRdb re-called the 5' RACE reads with MiXCR, one entry per CDR3 protein. Of just under 900,000 distinct CDR3 sequences in the sample, more than 25% are singletons; the top ten hold roughly 17%. The sample consisted of blood. Every receptor here comes from a woman aged 80 or older in good health. Each CDR3 is given with its conserved first and last residue. The D gene is left open where the match is weak. The size of a clone is reported for some rows only, either as once, few or many, or as a class for expanded clones.

size	V	D	length	J	DNA	CDR3
many	TRBV9	-	16	TRBJ2-3	TGTGCCAGCAGCCCTCCATTCCGACAAGGCACAGATACGCAGTATTTT	CASSPPFRQGTDTQYF
-	TRBV12-3/TRBV12-4	-	14	TRBJ2-1	TGTGCCAGTAGTGATACATTACAGGGTTCGGGGCAGTTCTTC	CASSDTLQGSGQFF
many	TRBV5-1	TRBD1	15	TRBJ2-7	TGCGCCAGCAGCTTCCGGTGGACAGGGGAGTACGAGCAGTACTTC	CASSFRWTGEYEQYF
-	TRBV11-2	TRBD1	15	TRBJ2-3	TGTGCCAGCAGCTTAGGGGACAGGGGTTGGGATACGCAGTATTTT	CASSLGDRGWDTQYF
many	TRBV5-1	-	14	TRBJ1-2	TGCGCCAGCAGCCCCGACAGCCCAGACTATGGCTACACCTTC	CASSPDSPDYGYTF
-	TRBV7-2	-	14	TRBJ1-6	TGTGCCAGCAGCTTAGATCCGTTGAGTTCACCCCTCCACTTT	CASSLDPLSSPLHF
-	TRBV7-9	TRBD1	15	TRBJ1-1	TGTGCCAGCAGCTCACAGGGGAAAGGGAGCACTGAAGCTTTCTTT	CASSSQGKGSTEAFF
many	TRBV4-2	TRBD2	18	TRBJ2-5	TGTGCCAGCAGCCAAGATTCCCTAGCGGGGGGCCGGCAAGAGACCCAGTACTTC	CASSQDSLAGGRQETQYF
-	TRBV5-1	-	16	TRBJ1-6	TGCGCCAGCAGCTTGAATCCGGGGGCAACGAATTCACCCCTCCACTTT	CASSLNPGATNSPLHF
-	TRBV20-1	-	13	TRBJ1-1	TGCAGTGCTAGGGGAGTACTGAACACTGAAGCTTTCTTT	CSARGVLNTEAFF
many	TRBV29-1	-	13	TRBJ2-7	TGCAGCGTTCACTGGGGTCCCTCCTACGAGCAGTACTTC	CSVHWGPSYEQYF
-	TRBV7-9	-	15	TRBJ2-7	TGTGCCAGCAGCTTAGTTGTGAGCCCCAACTACGGGCAGTACTTC	CASSLVVSPNYGQYF
many	TRBV20-1	TRBD1	18	TRBJ2-3	TGCAGTGCTAGTGCTTTATCGTTGGGACAGGGGATCACAGATACGCAGTATTTT	CSASALSLGQGITDTQYF
many	TRBV15	-	14	TRBJ2-4	TGTGCCACCGCAAAGGGGGGATCCGAAAACATTCAGTACTTC	CATAKGGSENIQYF
few	TRBV11-3	-	13	TRBJ2-3	TGTGCCAGCAGCTCCCAAGGTTTAGATACGCAGTATTTT	CASSSQGLDTQYF